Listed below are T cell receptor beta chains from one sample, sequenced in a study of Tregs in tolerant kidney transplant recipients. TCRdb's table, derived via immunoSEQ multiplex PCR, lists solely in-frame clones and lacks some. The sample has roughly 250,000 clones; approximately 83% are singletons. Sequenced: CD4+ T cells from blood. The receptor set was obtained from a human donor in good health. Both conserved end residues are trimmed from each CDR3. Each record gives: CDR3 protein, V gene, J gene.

ASSPSGSGANVLT	TRBV18	TRBJ2-6
ASSVRQGQGAREQY	TRBV6-1	TRBJ2-7
ASSEKLEVYGYT	TRBV2	TRBJ1-2
ASSRGDLGVETQY	TRBV5-1	TRBJ2-5
ASSIRDRVAEAF	TRBV5-4	TRBJ1-1
ASSFNSNTGELF	TRBV5-1	TRBJ2-2
ASSKGLAGGPGSPYNEQY	TRBV19	TRBJ2-7
ASSLAGTGIMNTEAF	TRBV5-1	TRBJ1-1
SVWSDSSSYEQY	TRBV29-1	TRBJ2-7
ASSPFGSNEQY	TRBV5-4	TRBJ2-7
ASSTLQGAGYEQY	TRBV5-5	TRBJ2-7
ASSLEAGVYGHT	TRBV5-1	TRBJ1-2
ASSLEDRGFGYEQY	TRBV5-1	TRBJ2-7
ASSYLGGNNEKLF	TRBV6-5	TRBJ1-4
ASRPGPGSSYEQY	TRBV6-1	TRBJ2-7
ASSHGTPNYEQY	TRBV5-1	TRBJ2-7
SVEDRGGGSDDEQY	TRBV29-1	TRBJ2-7
ASSLRQGVYEQY	TRBV5-1	TRBJ2-7
ASSLFQVLTEAF	TRBV5-6	TRBJ1-1
ASSSLGTGVETQY	TRBV6-5	TRBJ2-5
AWSGSAHSTDTQY	TRBV30	TRBJ2-3
SVRAISTDTQY	TRBV29-1	TRBJ2-3
ASSSRANYGYT	TRBV7-6	TRBJ1-2
ASSIDRPGAQY	TRBV19	TRBJ2-5
ASSPDRGNEQY	TRBV5-1	TRBJ2-7
ASRWGADNEKLF	TRBV2	TRBJ1-4
ASRSQGQQNTEAF	TRBV6-4	TRBJ1-1
ASGGRDTGELF	TRBV7-9	TRBJ2-2
AISDRAGSGANVLT	TRBV10-3	TRBJ2-6
ASSFRGEQY	TRBV6-1	TRBJ2-7
AWSRSTGYSYEQY	TRBV30	TRBJ2-7
ASSPYARRATSGANVLT	TRBV18	TRBJ2-6
ASSLGQGRTNQETQY	TRBV13	TRBJ2-5
ASSPGHQGTEAF	TRBV18	TRBJ1-1
ASDEGLIYNEQF	TRBV7-9	TRBJ2-1
ASSRAAEGYGYT	TRBV19	TRBJ1-2
AISLGAGEAF	TRBV10-3	TRBJ1-1
ASSPRTPGETQY	TRBV9	TRBJ2-5
ASSMTGTGPGELF	TRBV9	TRBJ2-2
ASSPSRGGLEKLF	TRBV9	TRBJ1-4
AWSEGVRYGYT	TRBV30	TRBJ1-2
ASSRTGDHEKLF	TRBV5-4	TRBJ1-4
ASSRTVYNEQF	TRBV10-1	TRBJ2-1
ASSIRAGIYNEQF	TRBV27	TRBJ2-1
ASSPAGLGELF	TRBV11-2	TRBJ2-2
ASSLSSEPGTQY	TRBV7-9	TRBJ2-3
ASSRLVSGTGELF	TRBV19	TRBJ2-2